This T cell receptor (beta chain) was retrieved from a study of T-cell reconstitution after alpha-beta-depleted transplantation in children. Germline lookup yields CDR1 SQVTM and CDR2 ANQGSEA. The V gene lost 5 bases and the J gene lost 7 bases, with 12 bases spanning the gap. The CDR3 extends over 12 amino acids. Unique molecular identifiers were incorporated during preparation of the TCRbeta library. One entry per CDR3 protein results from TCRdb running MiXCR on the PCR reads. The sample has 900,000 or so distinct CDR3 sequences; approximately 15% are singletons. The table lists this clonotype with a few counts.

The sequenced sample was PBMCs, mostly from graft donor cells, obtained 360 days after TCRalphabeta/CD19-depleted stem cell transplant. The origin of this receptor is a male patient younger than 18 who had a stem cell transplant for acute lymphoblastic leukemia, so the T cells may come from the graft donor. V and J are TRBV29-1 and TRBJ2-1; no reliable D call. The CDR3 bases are TGCAGCGTTTACGTCAAAGGGAATGAGCAGTTCTTC. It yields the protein CSVYVKGNEQFF.